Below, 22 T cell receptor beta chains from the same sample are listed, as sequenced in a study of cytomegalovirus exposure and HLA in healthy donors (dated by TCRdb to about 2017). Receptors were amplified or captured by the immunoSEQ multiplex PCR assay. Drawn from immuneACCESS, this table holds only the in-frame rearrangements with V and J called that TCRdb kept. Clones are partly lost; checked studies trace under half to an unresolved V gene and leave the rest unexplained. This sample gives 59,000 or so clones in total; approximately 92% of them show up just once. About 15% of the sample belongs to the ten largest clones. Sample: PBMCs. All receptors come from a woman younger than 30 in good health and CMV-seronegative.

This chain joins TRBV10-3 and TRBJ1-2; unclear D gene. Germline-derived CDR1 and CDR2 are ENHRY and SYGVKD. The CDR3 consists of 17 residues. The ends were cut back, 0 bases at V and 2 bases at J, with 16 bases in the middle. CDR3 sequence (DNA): TGTGCCATCAGTGAGTCGGAGGGCTTCCAACGAAACTATGGCTACACCTTC. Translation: CAISESEGFQRNYGYTF.

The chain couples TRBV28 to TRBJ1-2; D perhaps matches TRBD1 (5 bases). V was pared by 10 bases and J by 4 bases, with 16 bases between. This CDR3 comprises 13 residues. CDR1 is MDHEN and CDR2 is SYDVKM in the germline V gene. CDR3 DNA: TGTGCCACCGAAAAGGGAGGGGTCTATGGCTACACCTTC. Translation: CATEKGGVYGYTF.

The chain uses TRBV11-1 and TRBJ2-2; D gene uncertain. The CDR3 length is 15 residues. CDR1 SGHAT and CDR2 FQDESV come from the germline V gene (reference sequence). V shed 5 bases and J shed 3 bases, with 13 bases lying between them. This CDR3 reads CASSPQSWYTGELFF. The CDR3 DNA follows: TGTGCCAGCAGCCCCCAGTCTTGGTACACCGGGGAGCTGTTTTTT.

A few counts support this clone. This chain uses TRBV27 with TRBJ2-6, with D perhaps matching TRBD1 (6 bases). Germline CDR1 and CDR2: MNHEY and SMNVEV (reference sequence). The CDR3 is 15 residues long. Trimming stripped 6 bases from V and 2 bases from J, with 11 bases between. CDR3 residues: CASRPPGAGANVLTF. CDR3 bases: TGTGCCAGCAGGCCCCCAGGGGCTGGGGCCAACGTCCTGACTTTC.

Here the CDR3 DNA reads TGTGCCAGCAGCCCCGACAGGGTACCCACCGGGGAGCTGTTTTTT. Protein sequence: CASSPDRVPTGELFF. This chain joins TRBV11-2 and TRBJ2-2; 7 nucleotides align to TRBD1. The CDR3 has 15 residues. CDR1 is SGHAT, CDR2 FQNNGV, per germline. With 5 bases clipped from V and 4 bases from J, the junction kept 7 bases outside the gene matches.

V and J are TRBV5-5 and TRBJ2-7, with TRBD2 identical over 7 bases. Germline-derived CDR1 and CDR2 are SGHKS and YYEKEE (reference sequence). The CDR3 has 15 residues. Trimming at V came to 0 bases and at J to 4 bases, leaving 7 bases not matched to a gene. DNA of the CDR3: TGTGCCAGCAGCTTGGCCGGGACGGGGGGATACGAGCAGTACTTC. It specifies CASSLAGTGGYEQYF.

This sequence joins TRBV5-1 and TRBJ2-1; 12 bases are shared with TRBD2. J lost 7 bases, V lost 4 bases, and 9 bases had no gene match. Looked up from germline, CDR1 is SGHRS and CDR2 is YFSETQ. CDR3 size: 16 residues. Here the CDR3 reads CASSINLAGGRNEQFF. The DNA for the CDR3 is TGCGCCAGCAGCATAAATCTAGCGGGGGGGCGAAATGAGCAGTTCTTC.

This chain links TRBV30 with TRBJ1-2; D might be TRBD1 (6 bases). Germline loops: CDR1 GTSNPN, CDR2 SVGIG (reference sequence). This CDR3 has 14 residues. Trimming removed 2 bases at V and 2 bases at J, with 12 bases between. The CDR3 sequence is CAWSSYRANYGYTF. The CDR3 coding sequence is TGTGCCTGGAGTTCATACAGGGCCAACTATGGCTACACCTTC. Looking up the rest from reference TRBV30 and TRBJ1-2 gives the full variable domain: SQTIHQWPATLVQPVGSPLSLECTVEGTSNPNLYWYRQAAGRGLQLLFYSVGIGQISSEVPQNLSASRPQDRQFILSSKKLLLSDSGFYLCAWSSYRANYGYTFGSGTRLTVV.

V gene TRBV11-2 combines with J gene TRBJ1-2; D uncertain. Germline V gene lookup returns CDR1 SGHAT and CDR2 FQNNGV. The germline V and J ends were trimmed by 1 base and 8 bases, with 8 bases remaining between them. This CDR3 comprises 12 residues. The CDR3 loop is CASSLGPHGYTF. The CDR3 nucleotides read TGTGCCAGCAGCTTAGGGCCTCACGGCTACACCTTC.

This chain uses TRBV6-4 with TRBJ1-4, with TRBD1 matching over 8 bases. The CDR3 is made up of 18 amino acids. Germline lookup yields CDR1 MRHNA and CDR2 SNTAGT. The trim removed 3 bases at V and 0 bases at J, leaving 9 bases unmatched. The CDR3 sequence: CASSDPQDREATNEKLFF. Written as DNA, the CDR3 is TGTGCCAGCAGTGATCCCCAGGACAGGGAGGCAACTAATGAAAAACTGTTTTTT.

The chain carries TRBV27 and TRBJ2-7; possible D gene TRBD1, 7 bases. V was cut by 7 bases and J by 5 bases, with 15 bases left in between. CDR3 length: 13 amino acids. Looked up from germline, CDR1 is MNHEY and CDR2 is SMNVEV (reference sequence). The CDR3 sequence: CASTPGGRNEQYF. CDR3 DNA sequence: TGTGCCAGCACCCCAGGGGGGCGCAACGAGCAGTACTTC.

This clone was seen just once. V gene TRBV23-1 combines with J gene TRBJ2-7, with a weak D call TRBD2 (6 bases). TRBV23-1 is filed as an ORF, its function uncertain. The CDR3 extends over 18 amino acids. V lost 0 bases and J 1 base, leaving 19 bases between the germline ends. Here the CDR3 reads CASSQSMGEDYKSYEQYF. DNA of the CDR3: TGCGCCAGCAGTCAATCGATGGGGGAGGACTACAAATCCTACGAGCAGTACTTC.

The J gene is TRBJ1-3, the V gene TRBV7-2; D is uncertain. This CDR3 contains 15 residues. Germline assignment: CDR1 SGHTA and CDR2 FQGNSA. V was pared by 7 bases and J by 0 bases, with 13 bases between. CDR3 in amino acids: CASTRTPSSGNTIYF. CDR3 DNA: TGTGCCAGCACCAGAACCCCTAGCTCTGGAAACACCATATATTTT.

The CDR3 coding sequence is TGTGCCAGCAGTGAACGGAGGGATCAGCCCCAGCATTTT. The encoded protein is CASSERRDQPQHF. The rearrangement links TRBV2 to TRBJ1-5; D gene unclear. From germline, CDR1 is SNHLY and CDR2 FYNNEI. Trimming shortened V by 2 bases and J by 5 bases, and 7 bases separated the two germline ends. This CDR3 comprises 13 residues.

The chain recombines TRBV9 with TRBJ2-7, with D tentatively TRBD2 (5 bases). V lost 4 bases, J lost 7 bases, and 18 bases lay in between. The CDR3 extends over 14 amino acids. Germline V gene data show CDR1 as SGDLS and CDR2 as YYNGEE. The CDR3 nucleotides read TGTGCCAGCAGCTCGGACGGGGTCCCTGGGGAGCAGTACTTC. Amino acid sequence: CASSSDGVPGEQYF.

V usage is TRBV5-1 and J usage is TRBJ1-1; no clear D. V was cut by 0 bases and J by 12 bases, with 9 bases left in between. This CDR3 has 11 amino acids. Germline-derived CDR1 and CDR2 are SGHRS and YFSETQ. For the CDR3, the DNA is TGCGCCAGCAGCTTGGAAGGAGATACTTTCTTT. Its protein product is CASSLEGDTFF.

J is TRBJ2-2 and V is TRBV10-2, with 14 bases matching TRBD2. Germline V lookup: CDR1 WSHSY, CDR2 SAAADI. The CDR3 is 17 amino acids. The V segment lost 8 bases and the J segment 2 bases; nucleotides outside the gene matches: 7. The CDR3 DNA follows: TGCGCCAGCCAGGGACTAGCGGGAGTCTCCAACACCGGGGAGCTGTTTTTT. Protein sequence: CASQGLAGVSNTGELFF.

The CDR3 reads CASSPGQGYEQYF. CDR3 in DNA: TGTGCCAGCAGCCCGGGACAGGGCTACGAGCAGTACTTC. V is TRBV7-2 and J is TRBJ2-7; 9 bases line up with TRBD1. The CDR3 has 13 amino acids. Germline values: CDR1 SGHTA, CDR2 FQGNSA. J lost 3 bases, V lost 5 bases, and 2 bases had no gene match.

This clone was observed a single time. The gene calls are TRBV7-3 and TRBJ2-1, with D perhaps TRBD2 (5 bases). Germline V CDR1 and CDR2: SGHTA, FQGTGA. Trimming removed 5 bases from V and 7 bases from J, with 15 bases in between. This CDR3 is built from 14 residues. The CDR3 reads CASSPTSGENEQFF. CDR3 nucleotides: TGTGCCAGCAGCCCAACTAGTGGGGAAAATGAGCAGTTCTTC.

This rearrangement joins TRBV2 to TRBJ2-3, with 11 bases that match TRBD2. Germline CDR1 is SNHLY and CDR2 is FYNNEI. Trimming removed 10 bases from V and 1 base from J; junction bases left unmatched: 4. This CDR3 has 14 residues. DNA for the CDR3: TGTGCCATACCGACTAGCGGGGGCACAGATACGCAGTATTTT. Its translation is CAIPTSGGTDTQYF.

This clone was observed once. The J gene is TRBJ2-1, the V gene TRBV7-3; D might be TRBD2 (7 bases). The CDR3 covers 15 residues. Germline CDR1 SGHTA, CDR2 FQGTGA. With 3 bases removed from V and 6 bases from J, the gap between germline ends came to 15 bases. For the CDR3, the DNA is TGTGCCAGCAGCTTTGCGGGGGCCAAATCCAATGAGCAGTTCTTC. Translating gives CASSFAGAKSNEQFF.

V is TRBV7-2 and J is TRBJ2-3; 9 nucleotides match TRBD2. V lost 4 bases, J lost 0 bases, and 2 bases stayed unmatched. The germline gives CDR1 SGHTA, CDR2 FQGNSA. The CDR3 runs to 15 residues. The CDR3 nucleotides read TGTGCCAGCAGCTCTAGCGGGACTAGCACAGATACGCAGTATTTT. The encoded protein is CASSSSGTSTDTQYF.